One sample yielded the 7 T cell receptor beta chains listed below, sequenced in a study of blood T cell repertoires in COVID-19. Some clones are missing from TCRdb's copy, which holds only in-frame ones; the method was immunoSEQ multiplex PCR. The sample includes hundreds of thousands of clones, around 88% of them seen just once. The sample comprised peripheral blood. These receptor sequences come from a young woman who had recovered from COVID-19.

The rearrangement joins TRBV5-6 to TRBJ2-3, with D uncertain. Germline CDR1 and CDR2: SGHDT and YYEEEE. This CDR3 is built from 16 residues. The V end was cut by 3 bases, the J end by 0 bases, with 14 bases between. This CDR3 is CASSSSLSRSTDTQYF. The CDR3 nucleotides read TGTGCCAGCAGCTCCTCGCTTAGCCGAAGCACAGATACGCAGTATTTT.

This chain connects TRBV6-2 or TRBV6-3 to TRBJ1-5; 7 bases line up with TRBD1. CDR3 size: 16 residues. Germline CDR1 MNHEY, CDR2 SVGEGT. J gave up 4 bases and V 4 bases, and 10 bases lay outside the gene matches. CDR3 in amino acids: CASSSRMGQPNQPQHF. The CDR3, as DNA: TGTGCCAGCAGTTCACGTATGGGACAGCCAAATCAGCCCCAGCATTTT.

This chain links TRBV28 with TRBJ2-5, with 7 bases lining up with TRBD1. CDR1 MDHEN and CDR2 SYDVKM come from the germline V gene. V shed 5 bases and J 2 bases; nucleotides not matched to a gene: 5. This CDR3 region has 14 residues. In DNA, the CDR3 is TGTGCCAGCAGTCCATCGGACAGGCAAGAGACCCAGTACTTC. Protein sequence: CASSPSDRQETQYF.

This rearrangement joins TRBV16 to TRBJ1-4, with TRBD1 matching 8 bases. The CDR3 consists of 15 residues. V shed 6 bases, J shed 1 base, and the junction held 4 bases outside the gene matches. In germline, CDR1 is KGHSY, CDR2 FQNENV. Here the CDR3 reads CASSPTGGTNEKLFF. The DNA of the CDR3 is TGTGCCAGCAGTCCCACAGGGGGAACTAATGAAAAACTGTTTTTT.

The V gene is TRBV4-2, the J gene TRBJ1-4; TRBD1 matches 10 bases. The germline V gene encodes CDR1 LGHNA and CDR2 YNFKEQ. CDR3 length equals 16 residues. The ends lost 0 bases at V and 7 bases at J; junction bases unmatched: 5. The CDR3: CASSQDWGTGVEKLFF. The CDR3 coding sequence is TGTGCCAGCAGCCAAGATTGGGGGACAGGGGTTGAAAAACTGTTTTTT.

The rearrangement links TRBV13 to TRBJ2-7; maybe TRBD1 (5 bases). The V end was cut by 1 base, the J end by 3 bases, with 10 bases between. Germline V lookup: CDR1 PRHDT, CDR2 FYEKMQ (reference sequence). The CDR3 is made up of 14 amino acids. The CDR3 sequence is CASSLDGQGYEQYF. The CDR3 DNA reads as TGTGCCAGCAGCTTAGATGGGCAGGGCTACGAGCAGTACTTC.

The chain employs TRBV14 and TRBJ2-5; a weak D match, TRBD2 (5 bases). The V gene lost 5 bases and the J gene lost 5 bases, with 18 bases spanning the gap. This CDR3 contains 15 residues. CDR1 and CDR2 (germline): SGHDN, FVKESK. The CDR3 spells CASSELGKRVETQYF. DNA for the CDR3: TGTGCCAGCAGCGAACTAGGAAAAAGGGTTGAGACCCAGTACTTC.